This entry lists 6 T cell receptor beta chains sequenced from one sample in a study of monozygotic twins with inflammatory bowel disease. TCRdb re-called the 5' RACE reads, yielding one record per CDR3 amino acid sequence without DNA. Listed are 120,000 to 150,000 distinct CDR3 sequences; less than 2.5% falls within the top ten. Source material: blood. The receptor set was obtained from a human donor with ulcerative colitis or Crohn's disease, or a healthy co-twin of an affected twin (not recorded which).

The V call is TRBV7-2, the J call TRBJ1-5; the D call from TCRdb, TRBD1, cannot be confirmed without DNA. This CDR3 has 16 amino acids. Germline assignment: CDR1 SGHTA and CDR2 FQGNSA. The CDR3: CASSLMGQVSNQPQHF.

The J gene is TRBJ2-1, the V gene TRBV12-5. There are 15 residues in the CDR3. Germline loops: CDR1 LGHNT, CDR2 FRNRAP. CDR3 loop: CASGMGQSSYNEQFF.

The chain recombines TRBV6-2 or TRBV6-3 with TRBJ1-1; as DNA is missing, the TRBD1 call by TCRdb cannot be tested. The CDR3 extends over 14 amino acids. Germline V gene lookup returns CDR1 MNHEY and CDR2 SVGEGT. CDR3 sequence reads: CASFSQGIWTEAFF.

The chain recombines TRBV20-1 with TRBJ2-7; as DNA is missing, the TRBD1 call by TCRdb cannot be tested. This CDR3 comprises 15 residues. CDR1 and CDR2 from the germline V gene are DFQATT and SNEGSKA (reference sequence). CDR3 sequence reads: CSARAAFRAFYEQYF.

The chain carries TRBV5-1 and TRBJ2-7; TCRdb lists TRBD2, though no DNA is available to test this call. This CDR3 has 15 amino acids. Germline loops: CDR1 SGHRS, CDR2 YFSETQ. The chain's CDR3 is CASSQLAGESYEQYF.

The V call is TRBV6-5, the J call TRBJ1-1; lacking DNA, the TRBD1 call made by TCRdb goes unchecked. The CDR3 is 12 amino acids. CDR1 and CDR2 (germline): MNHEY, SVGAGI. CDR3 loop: CASRSGATEAFF.